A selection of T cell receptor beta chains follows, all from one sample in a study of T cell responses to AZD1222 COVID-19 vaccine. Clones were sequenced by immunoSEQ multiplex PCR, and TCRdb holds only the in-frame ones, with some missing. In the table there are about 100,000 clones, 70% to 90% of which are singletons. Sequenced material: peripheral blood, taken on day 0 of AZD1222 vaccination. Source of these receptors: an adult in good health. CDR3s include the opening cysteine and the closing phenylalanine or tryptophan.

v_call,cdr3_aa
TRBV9,CASSPPGLAGQDTQYF
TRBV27,CASSSQARRDGYTF
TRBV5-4,CASSPYGGQSPYGYTF
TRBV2,CASSEQPNTEAFF
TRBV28,CASSKSLLRNYGYTF
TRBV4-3,CASSPSGGYSYEQYF
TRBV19,CASSIASRGNTEAFF
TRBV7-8,CASSLGLRDDTQYF
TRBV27,CASSHAGDSNEQFF
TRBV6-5,CASKGVPSSYEQYF
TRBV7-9,CASSLNTGGISYNSPLHF
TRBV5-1,CASSSLGTGSADTQYF
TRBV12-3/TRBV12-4,CASSLRETGRPYF
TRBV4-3,CASSQRQSSMNTEAFF
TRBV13,CASSLALKQTGANYGYTF
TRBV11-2,CASSRRDRQTLIGEKLFF
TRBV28,CASTLVRGGLAEAFF
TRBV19,CASSRTGAPYEQYF
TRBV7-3,CASSLSAGSDEQYF
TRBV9,CASSVQVFDEQFF
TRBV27,CASSLAPNYDGYTF
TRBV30,CAGGSSYNEQFF